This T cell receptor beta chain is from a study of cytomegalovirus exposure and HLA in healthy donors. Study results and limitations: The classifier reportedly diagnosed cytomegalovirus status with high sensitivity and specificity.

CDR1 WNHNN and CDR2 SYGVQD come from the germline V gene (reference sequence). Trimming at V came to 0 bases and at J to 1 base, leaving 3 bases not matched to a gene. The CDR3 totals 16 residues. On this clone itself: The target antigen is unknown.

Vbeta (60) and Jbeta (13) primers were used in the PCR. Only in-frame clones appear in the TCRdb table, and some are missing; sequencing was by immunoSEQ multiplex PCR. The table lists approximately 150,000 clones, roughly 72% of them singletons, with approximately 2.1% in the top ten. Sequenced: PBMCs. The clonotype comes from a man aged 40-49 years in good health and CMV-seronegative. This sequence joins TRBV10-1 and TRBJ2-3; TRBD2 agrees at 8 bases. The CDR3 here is CASSESGRGGTDTQYF. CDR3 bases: TGCGCCAGCAGTGAGTCGGGGCGGGGGGGCACAGATACGCAGTATTTT.